These T cell receptor beta chains were read from a single sample in a study of blood T cells in healthy people across ages. TCRdb fed the 5' RACE reads into MiXCR, producing one record per CDR3 protein. The table lists approximately 600,000 distinct CDR3 sequences, roughly 53% of them singletons. The sample comprised blood. These receptors were collected from a man between 60 and 75 years old in good health. The CDR3 runs from the conserved cysteine through the conserved F or W. The D gene is left open where the match is weak. Clone size is not always given. Where it is, it says once, few, many or a class for expanded clones.

TRBD2,-,TRBJ2-5,TRBV7-8,CASSLELGLAGEETQYF,TGTGCCAGCAGCTTAGAGTTGGGACTAGCGGGGGAAGAGACCCAGTACTTC
-,-,TRBJ1-1,TRBV2,CASSPEGGTEAFF,TGTGCCAGCAGCCCTGAGGGGGGCACTGAAGCTTTCTTT
TRBD1,-,TRBJ1-2,TRBV18,CASSPIRDRGGYGYTF,TGTGCCAGCTCACCCATCCGGGACAGGGGTGGATATGGCTACACCTTC
-,few,TRBJ1-6,TRBV4-1,CASSQDGPGNSPLHF,TGCGCCAGCAGCCAAGATGGGCCGGGAAATTCACCCCTCCACTTT
-,-,TRBJ1-2,TRBV7-9,CASSLVKGREGYTF,TGTGCCAGCAGCTTAGTTAAGGGTCGTGAAGGCTACACCTTC
-,few,TRBJ2-5,TRBV4-2,CASSQDRGAFQETQYF,TGTGCCAGCAGCCAAGATCGTGGTGCGTTTCAAGAGACCCAGTACTTC
TRBD2,-,TRBJ2-5,TRBV2,CASNRLAGAQETQYF,TGTGCCAGCAACCGACTAGCGGGGGCCCAAGAGACCCAGTACTTC
-,-,TRBJ2-5,TRBV7-2,CASSFPATETQYF,TGTGCCAGCAGCTTCCCAGCGACAGAGACCCAGTACTTC
TRBD2,-,TRBJ2-3,TRBV3-1,CASSRGLAGGASTDTQYF,TGTGCCAGCAGCCGAGGACTAGCGGGGGGTGCTAGCACAGATACGCAGTATTTT
-,few,TRBJ2-5,TRBV20-1,CSAIAVAGSETQYF,TGCAGTGCTATTGCGGTGGCGGGTTCGGAGACCCAGTACTTC
TRBD1,-,TRBJ1-2,TRBV4-2,CASSQDLATGQGVYGYTF,TGTGCCAGCAGCCAAGATCTGGCCACGGGACAGGGGGTCTATGGCTACACCTTC
TRBD2,-,TRBJ2-5,TRBV29-1,CSVTRGGRWETQYF,TGCAGCGTTACGCGGGGGGGCCGTTGGGAGACCCAGTACTTC
-,-,TRBJ2-5,TRBV24-1,CATSDRETQYF,TGTGCCACCAGTGACCGGGAGACCCAGTACTTC
TRBD1,-,TRBJ2-5,TRBV19,CAGSTWDSGETQYF,TGTGCCGGTAGTACCTGGGACAGCGGAGAGACCCAGTACTTC
-,-,TRBJ2-5,TRBV3-1,CASSLMAGKVRQETQYF,TGTGCCAGCAGCCTAATGGCAGGGAAGGTTCGCCAAGAGACCCAGTACTTC
-,-,TRBJ1-2,TRBV6-1,CASSHRHDGYTF,TGTGCCAGCAGCCACAGACACGATGGCTACACCTTC
TRBD1,few,TRBJ2-5,TRBV18,CASSSSTGQETQYF,TGTGCCAGCTCATCTTCGACAGGGCAAGAGACCCAGTACTTC
-,-,TRBJ2-7,TRBV20-1,CSAPGRSYEQYF,TGCAGTGCTCCGGGACGGAGCTACGAGCAGTACTTC
-,-,TRBJ1-1,TRBV29-1,CSVAHGGEAFF,TGCAGCGTTGCCCATGGGGGAGAAGCTTTCTTT
-,once,TRBJ2-5,TRBV27,CASSSSSGPPQETQYF,TGTGCCAGCAGTTCATCGTCCGGGCCCCCCCAAGAGACCCAGTACTTC
TRBD2,-,TRBJ2-1,TRBV10-3,CAISGASGADNEQFF,TGTGCCATCAGTGGGGCTAGCGGGGCGGACAATGAGCAGTTCTTC
TRBD1,-,TRBJ1-4,TRBV29-1,CSVVRDRGDEKLFF,TGCAGCGTCGTCCGGGACAGGGGGGATGAAAAACTGTTTTTT
TRBD1,-,TRBJ1-5,TRBV12-3/TRBV12-4,CASRGTGSQPQHF,TGTGCCAGCAGGGGGACAGGGAGTCAGCCCCAGCATTTT
TRBD2,many,TRBJ2-5,TRBV7-2,CASSSGLAGQETQYF,TGTGCCAGCAGCTCAGGACTAGCGGGGCAAGAGACCCAGTACTTC